The 32 T cell receptor beta chains reported below all come from one sample, sequenced in a study of molecular identifiers for immune sequencing clone quantification. From the PCR reads, TCRdb called clonotypes with MiXCR, one entry per CDR3 protein. The sample contains some 680,000 distinct CDR3 sequences, about 25% of which appear only once. Sample: naive CD8+ T cells from blood, with Jurkat cell RNA spiked in. Subset indicated: FACS-sorted CD8+CD4-CCR7+CD45RA+ naive T cells. Receptor source: a human donor in good health. Some libraries in this study had Jurkat cell RNA spiked in.

As for this clonotype: Possible read error: a much larger clone is one base away. This chain connects TRBV4-2 to TRBJ1-1; the D gene is possibly TRBD1 (6 bases). Germline lookup yields CDR1 LGHNA and CDR2 YNFKEQ. This CDR3 is built from 15 residues. CDR3 region: CASSQERIGGTEALF. CDR3 nucleotide sequence: TGTGCCAGCAGCCAAGAAAGAATCGGGGGCACTGAAGCTCTCTTT.

The table lists this clonotype with a few counts. A much larger clone lies a single base off, so this may be a read error. The J gene is TRBJ1-5, the V gene TRBV28; no definite D call. Germline CDR1 is MDHEN and CDR2 is SYDVKM. This CDR3 spans 14 amino acids. CDR3 DNA sequence: TGTGCCCGCAGTTTTGCAAGGTCAGGTCAGCCCCAGCATTTT. This codes for CARSFARSGQPQHF.

This clonotype was observed a handful of times. The chain combines TRBV5-1 with TRBJ1-1; 7 bases line up with TRBD1. The CDR3 consists of 15 residues. Germline values: CDR1 SGHRS, CDR2 YFSETQ. The trim removed 4 bases at V and 1 base at J, leaving 7 bases unmatched. The CDR3 loop is CASSADGQENTEAFF. The CDR3 DNA sequence: TGCGCCAGCAGCGCCGATGGACAGGAGAACACTGAAGCTTTCTTT. Supplemented by reference TRBV5-1 and TRBJ1-1, the full variable domain reads KAGVTQTPRYLIKTRGQQVTLSCSPISGHRSVSWYQQTPGQGLQFLFEYFSETQRNKGNFPGRFSGRQFSNSRSEMNVSTLELGDSALYLCASSADGQENTEAFFGQGTRLTVV.

A few counts support this clonotype. The rearrangement uses TRBV19 and TRBJ2-3, with D possibly matching TRBD2 (6 bases). The germline gives CDR1 LNHDA, CDR2 SQIVND (reference sequence). Trimming removed 4 bases at V and 1 base at J, with 15 bases between. The CDR3 sequence is 16 residues long. Written as DNA, the CDR3 is TGTGCCAGTAGTAGCACACCGGAGGGCCGCACAGATACGCAGTATTTT. The encoded protein is CASSSTPEGRTDTQYF. The full variable domain, its missing parts supplied by reference TRBV19 and TRBJ2-3, is DGGITQSPKYLFRKEGQNVTLSCEQNLNHDAMYWYRQDPGQGLRLIYYSQIVNDFQKGDIAEGYSVSREKKESFPLTVTSAQKNPTAFYLCASSSTPEGRTDTQYFGPGTRLTVL.

Concerning this clonotype: A read error is possible here, since a much larger clone lies one base away. V usage is TRBV7-9 and J usage is TRBJ2-2; the D gene is possibly TRBD1 (6 bases). Germline CDR1 is SEHNR and CDR2 is FQNEAQ (reference sequence). The CDR3 has 14 amino acids. The CDR3 DNA reads as TGTGTCAGCAGCTCGGACAGCTCCACCGGGGAGCTGTTTTTT. This sequence encodes CVSSSDSSTGELFF.

This clonotype was seen many times. The CDR3 here is CASSRKIAGTSYNEQFF. The DNA of the CDR3 is TGCGCCAGCAGCCGAAAAATAGCGGGGACCTCCTACAATGAGCAGTTCTTC. This chain joins TRBV4-3 and TRBJ2-1; 8 bases align to TRBD2. Germline lookup yields CDR1 LGHNA and CDR2 YSLEER. The CDR3 loop spans 17 amino acids. With 4 bases clipped from V and 0 bases from J, the junction kept 8 bases outside the gene matches.

The chain carries TRBV5-1 and TRBJ2-7, with TRBD1 matching 7 bases. Per germline, CDR1 SGHRS and CDR2 YFSETQ. With 0 bases clipped from V and 4 bases from J, the junction kept 10 bases outside the gene matches. This CDR3 region has 16 residues. The CDR3 sequence is CASSLVDGTVMYEQYF. DNA for the CDR3: TGCGCCAGCAGCTTGGTGGATGGGACAGTAATGTACGAGCAGTACTTC.

This clonotype has only a few counts. The chain uses TRBV30 and TRBJ2-3; 9 nucleotides agree with TRBD1. The CDR3 has 15 residues. Germline V gene sequence: CDR1 GTSNPN, CDR2 SVGIG (reference sequence). V gave up 2 bases and J gave up 3 bases; unmatched junction bases: 6. The CDR3 sequence is CAWSPRDRVTDTQYF. The CDR3 region has the DNA TGTGCCTGGAGTCCCCGGGACAGGGTTACAGATACGCAGTATTTT.

Points on this clonotype: The junction departs from germline at one end; a sequencing error may be responsible. This chain links TRBV5-1 with TRBJ2-5; the D is unclear. CDR1 and CDR2 (germline): SGHRS, YFSETQ. This CDR3 is 13 amino acids long. DNA for the CDR3: TGCGTCAGCAGCTCCGACTCTCGAAAGACCCAGTACTTC. The encoded protein is CVSSSDSRKTQYF. Supplemented by reference TRBV5-1 and TRBJ2-5, the full variable domain reads KAGVTQTPRYLIKTRGQQVTLSCSPISGHRSVSWYQQTPGQGLQFLFEYFSETQRNKGNFPGRFSGRQFSNSRSEMNVSTLELGDSALYLCVSSSDSRKTQYFGPGTRLLVL.

This clonotype came up many times. The rearrangement links TRBV12-3 or TRBV12-4 to TRBJ1-3; D is perhaps TRBD1 (6 bases). The V end was cut by 5 bases, the J end by 0 bases, with 11 bases between. The CDR3 consists of 15 residues. CDR3 loop: CASSPTGRSGNTIYF. For the CDR3, the DNA is TGTGCCAGCAGTCCGACAGGCCGCTCTGGAAACACCATATATTTT.

This clonotype has more than one count but fewer than ten. The chain employs TRBV6-5 and TRBJ2-7, with D hard to call. Germline assignment: CDR1 MNHEY and CDR2 SVGAGI. V was clipped by 5 bases and J by 0 bases, with 11 bases between them. The CDR3 sequence is 14 residues long. Here the CDR3 reads CASSPDPSSYEQYF. The CDR3 nucleotides read TGTGCCAGCAGTCCCGACCCCTCCTCCTACGAGCAGTACTTC.

The chain recombines TRBV12-3 or TRBV12-4 with TRBJ2-3; D is unresolved. There are 14 residues in the CDR3. The V gene lost 6 bases and the J gene lost 4 bases, with 14 bases spanning the gap. The CDR3 sequence is CASSPTDGADTQYF. CDR3 in DNA: TGTGCCAGCAGCCCCACCGACGGTGCAGATACGCAGTATTTT.

The chain employs TRBV28 and TRBJ1-2, with 7 bases that match TRBD1. V lost 5 bases, J lost 8 bases, and 5 bases stayed unmatched. The CDR3 has 12 amino acids. Germline values: CDR1 MDHEN, CDR2 SYDVKM. The CDR3 is CASSQGVYGYTF. DNA of the CDR3: TGTGCCAGCAGTCAGGGGGTATACGGCTACACCTTC.

There are many counts of this clonotype. This sequence joins TRBV27 and TRBJ2-7; maybe TRBD2 (6 bases). This CDR3 spans 16 amino acids. Germline V CDR1 and CDR2: MNHEY, SMNVEV (reference sequence). Trimming shortened V by 5 bases and J by 4 bases, and 21 bases separated the two germline ends. CDR3 sequence (DNA): TGTGCCAGCAGTCCCAGCGTAGGAGCAGGGAGGTACGAGCAGTACTTC. Translating gives CASSPSVGAGRYEQYF.

This clonotype has a count of ten or more. V and J are TRBV19 and TRBJ2-3, with D perhaps matching TRBD1 (5 bases). Trimming pared 5 bases from V and 2 bases from J, leaving 11 bases between. CDR3 length: 14 amino acids. Germline V gene sequence: CDR1 LNHDA, CDR2 SQIVND (reference sequence). CDR3 in DNA: TGTGCCAGTAGTGGTAGGGGTTTCACAGATACGCAGTATTTT. It yields the protein CASSGRGFTDTQYF. Based on the CDR3 plus reference TRBV19 and TRBJ2-3, the full variable domain is DGGITQSPKYLFRKEGQNVTLSCEQNLNHDAMYWYRQDPGQGLRLIYYSQIVNDFQKGDIAEGYSVSREKKESFPLTVTSAQKNPTAFYLCASSGRGFTDTQYFGPGTRLTVL.

A word on this clonotype: One end of the junction varies from germline; a read error may be responsible. V is TRBV12-3 or TRBV12-4 and J is TRBJ2-2; TRBD2 matches 7 bases. This CDR3 contains 13 residues. The CDR3 region has the DNA TGTGCCAGCATCGGACTAGAAACCGGGGAGCTGGTTTTT. Its translation is CASIGLETGELVF.

With regard to this clonotype: An end of the junction does not agree with germline; a read error may underlie this. The V and J genes are TRBV29-1 and TRBJ2-2; D possibly corresponds to TRBD1 (6 bases). From germline, CDR1 is SQVTM and CDR2 ANQGSEA. CDR3 length equals 15 residues. CDR3 in DNA: TGCGGCGTCCCACAGGGATCGGACAAGGCCGGGGTGCTGTTTTTT. Its translation is CGVPQGSDKAGVLFF.

In the case of this clonotype: Lacking the conserved final phenylalanine or tryptophan, this CDR3 likely reflects a read error. The chain couples TRBV4-3 to TRBJ1-1; D may be TRBD1 (6 bases). Germline assignment: CDR1 LGHNA and CDR2 YSLEER. V shed 1 base and J shed 6 bases, with 9 bases lying between them. The CDR3 covers 13 residues. In DNA, the CDR3 is TGCGCCAGCAGCCAAGTGCAGGGGCCTGAAGCTTTCTCT. This gives the protein CASSQVQGPEAFS.

The chain joins TRBV6-2 or TRBV6-3 to TRBJ2-3; 9 bases agree with TRBD2. The CDR3 length is 16 residues. From germline, CDR1 is MNHEY and CDR2 SVGEGT. The trim removed 1 base at V and 0 bases at J, leaving 2 bases unmatched. The chain's CDR3 is CASSYLGTSSTDTQYF. The DNA of the CDR3 is TGTGCCAGCAGTTACTTAGGGACTAGCAGCACAGATACGCAGTATTTT.

This clonotype was picked up a small number of times. V gene TRBV5-4 combines with J gene TRBJ2-2; TRBD1 aligns across 7 bases. Unmatched junction bases numbered 10, after V lost 4 bases and J lost 4 bases. The CDR3 has 16 amino acids. Germline V CDR1 and CDR2: SGHNT, YYREEE (reference sequence). The CDR3 bases are TGTGCCAGCAGCACAACCGGGACAGAGACCACCGGGGAGCTGTTTTTT. Translated, it gives CASSTTGTETTGELFF.

This clonotype was found many times. This sequence joins TRBV2 and TRBJ1-1; D ambiguous. The germline V gene has CDR1 SNHLY and CDR2 FYNNEI. Trimming took 8 bases from V and 6 from J, leaving 13 bases between them. The length of the CDR3 is 12 residues. This CDR3 reads CASHEGVAEAFF. The CDR3 region has the DNA TGTGCCAGCCACGAAGGTGTAGCTGAAGCTTTCTTT.

This clonotype came up many times. The V gene is TRBV12-3 or TRBV12-4, the J gene TRBJ1-5; possible D gene TRBD1, 5 bases. V lost 5 bases, J lost 3 bases, and 14 bases lay in between. The CDR3 consists of 15 residues. The CDR3 DNA is TGTGCCAGCAGTAAAGAGTCGGGGGTCAATCAGCCCCAGCATTTT. This translates into CASSKESGVNQPQHF.

Notes on this clonotype: One junction end does not reproduce the germline sequence, and a read error may be involved. The rearrangement uses TRBV27 and TRBJ2-7; D tentatively reads TRBD1 or TRBD2 (5 bases each). The germline V gene has CDR1 MNHEY and CDR2 SMNVEV (reference sequence). The length of the CDR3 is 13 residues. The CDR3 sequence is CTSSLSGSREQYF. The CDR3, as DNA: TGTACCAGCAGTTTATCAGGGAGCCGCGAGCAGTACTTC.

This clonotype was counted at least ten times. The genes are TRBV12-3 or TRBV12-4 and TRBJ2-2; 9 bases are a match to TRBD1. The CDR3 runs to 16 residues. Trimming removed 10 bases from V and 8 bases from J; junction bases left unmatched: 17. The CDR3: CAIKRGPGQGSGELFF. The CDR3 DNA reads as TGTGCCATTAAAAGGGGACCGGGACAGGGATCGGGGGAGCTGTTTTTT.

This clonotype was observed many times. This CDR3 is CASSGGGPNYGYTF. The CDR3 DNA follows: TGTGCCAGCAGCGGAGGGGGTCCAAACTATGGCTACACCTTC. The chain recombines TRBV7-9 with TRBJ1-2; tentatively, D is TRBD1 (6 bases). The CDR3 covers 14 residues. V lost 5 bases to trimming and J lost 2 bases, with 12 bases between them. Per germline, CDR1 SEHNR and CDR2 FQNEAQ (reference sequence).

This clonotype was recorded only once. This may stem from a read error, because a much larger clone lies one nucleotide away. The V call is TRBV6-5, the J call TRBJ2-5; D may match TRBD1 or TRBD2 (5 bases each). CDR3 length equals 13 residues. Germline lookup yields CDR1 MNHEY and CDR2 SVGAGI. CDR3 residues: CASSFPGRETLYF. CDR3 nucleotides: TGTGCCAGCAGTTTCCCGGGACGCGAGACCCTGTACTTC.

Comment on this clonotype: A clone one base away is much larger, so this may be a read error. The chain uses TRBV4-3 and TRBJ2-7; TRBD1 is a possible D gene (5 bases). Germline lookup yields CDR1 LGHNA and CDR2 YSLEER. Trimming left V 3 bases short and J 2 bases short, with 14 bases between. The CDR3 extends over 15 amino acids. The CDR3 DNA is TGCGCCAGCAGCCAGGGCCGACAGCTAGCCTACGAGCAGTACTTC. The encoded protein is CASSQGRQLAYEQYF.

In its sample, this clonotype was seen a few times. This clone may be a read error of a much larger clone one base away. This chain links TRBV2 with TRBJ1-5; no definite D call. The germline V gene has CDR1 SNHLY and CDR2 FYNNEI. Trimming stripped 5 bases from V and 3 bases from J, with 5 bases between. CDR3 length: 12 amino acids. Written as DNA, the CDR3 is TGTGCCAGCAGTATTAACAATCAGCCCCAGCATTTT. Translated: CASSINNQPQHF.

The chain uses TRBV7-9 and TRBJ2-7, with 8 bases aligning to TRBD1. CDR3 length: 17 residues. V was pared by 1 base and J by 3 bases, with 11 bases of the junction left unmatched. Germline CDR1 and CDR2: SEHNR and FQNEAQ (reference sequence). Here the CDR3 DNA reads TGTGCCAGCAGCTTAGAAGCTGTTCCAGGGGGCCGCTACGAGCAGTACTTC. Translation gives CASSLEAVPGGRYEQYF.

As regards this clonotype: Since a much larger clone is just one base distant, this may be a read error. V gene TRBV19 combines with J gene TRBJ2-5; possible D gene TRBD2, 6 bases. Germline V lookup: CDR1 LNHDA, CDR2 SQIVND (reference sequence). This CDR3 has 15 residues. The CDR3, as DNA: TGTGCCTGTAGCTCCGGAACCCGGGGGCAAGAGACCCAGTACTTC. This sequence encodes CACSSGTRGQETQYF.

There are a few counts of this clonotype. The chain has TRBV15 and TRBJ2-7; TRBD1 aligns across 7 bases. CDR1 and CDR2 from the germline V gene are LNHNV and YYDKDF (reference sequence). Trimming took 4 bases from V and 2 from J; bases not matched to a gene: 5. The CDR3 contains 14 residues. The CDR3 protein is CATSNRGPTYEQYF. The CDR3 coding sequence is TGTGCCACCAGCAACAGGGGACCAACCTACGAGCAGTACTTC.

This clonotype showed up many times. The rearrangement joins TRBV5-4 to TRBJ2-3; D tentatively reads TRBD1 or TRBD2 (5 bases each). V shed 4 bases and J shed 1 base, with 16 bases lying between them. This CDR3 region has 16 residues. CDR1 and CDR2 (germline): SGHNT, YYREEE (reference sequence). The CDR3 sequence is CASSPRGPRGTDTQYF. DNA of the CDR3: TGTGCCAGCAGCCCTCGGGGACCGAGGGGCACAGATACGCAGTATTTT.